One sample yielded the 21 T cell receptor beta chains listed below, sequenced in a study of a mutant IDH1 vaccine in newly diagnosed glioma. This table comes from immunoSEQ multiplex PCR, and its TCRdb copy is limited to in-frame clones, with some not included. The sample lists about 63,000 clones; about 83% were seen once. The time point was: baseline, week 1 (first vaccination visit). Noted treatment: pre-vaccination baseline after standard-of-care therapy. The sample was peripheral blood mononuclear cells (PBMCs), taken from a glioma patient treated with radiotherapy, temozolomide or both. The receptors come from a woman aged 18 to 35 with glioma. Some clones in this sample may be carry-over from other donors' samples.

This chain uses TRBV30 with TRBJ2-1; possibly TRBD2 for D (5 bases). Trimming pared 0 bases from V and 5 bases from J, leaving 11 bases between. This CDR3 has 14 residues. Germline assignment: CDR1 GTSNPN and CDR2 SVGIG (reference sequence). Written as DNA, the CDR3 is TGTGCCTGGAGTGTAGGCAGCGGCCACAATGAGCAGTTCTTC. Translation: CAWSVGSGHNEQFF.

The CDR3 region is CASSFEGEMNTEAFF. As DNA, the CDR3 is TGTGCCAGCAGCTTCGAGGGCGAGATGAACACTGAAGCTTTCTTT. This chain connects TRBV7-9 to TRBJ1-1; D not resolved. This CDR3 is built from 15 residues. Trimming removed 3 bases from V and 0 bases from J, with 11 bases in between. Germline CDR1 and CDR2: SEHNR and FQNEAQ (reference sequence).

The V call is TRBV7-9, the J call TRBJ2-7; D is unclear. The ends were cut back, 5 bases at V and 3 bases at J, with 5 bases in the middle. The CDR3 covers 11 residues. CDR1 and CDR2 (germline): SEHNR, FQNEAQ (reference sequence). The CDR3 reads CASSTYYEQYF. The CDR3, as DNA: TGTGCCAGCAGCACCTACTACGAGCAGTACTTC.

This clone appeared once. The chain uses TRBV7-9 and TRBJ2-7, with 10 bases aligning to TRBD1. The CDR3 covers 18 residues. V was clipped by 4 bases and J by 1 base; unmatched bases: 13. The germline gives CDR1 SEHNR, CDR2 FQNEAQ (reference sequence). The CDR3 reads CASSSRGRQGAISYEQYF. Here the CDR3 DNA reads TGTGCCAGCAGCTCCAGGGGGAGACAGGGGGCGATTTCCTACGAGCAGTACTTC. The whole variable domain, filled in from reference TRBV7-9 and TRBJ2-7, reads DTGVSQNPRHKITKRGQNVTFRCDPISEHNRLYWYRQTLGQGPEFLTYFQNEAQLEKSRLLSDRFSAERPKGSFSTLEIQRTEQGDSAMYLCASSSRGRQGAISYEQYFGPGTRLTVT.

The rearrangement links TRBV5-4 to TRBJ1-1, with TRBD1 identical over 7 bases. Germline assignment: CDR1 SGHNT and CDR2 YYREEE (reference sequence). This CDR3 has 14 residues. The ends lost 4 bases at V and 5 bases at J; junction bases unmatched: 8. CDR3 in amino acids: CASSPRGRLTEAFF. CDR3 nucleotides: TGTGCCAGCAGCCCGAGGGGGCGCCTTACTGAAGCTTTCTTT.

The chain recombines TRBV9 with TRBJ2-3, with a tentative D call TRBD2 (5 bases). Trimming shortened V by 0 bases and J by 5 bases, and 10 bases separated the two germline ends. The CDR3 runs 14 residues. The germline V gene encodes CDR1 SGDLS and CDR2 YYNGEE. The CDR3: CASSVVGRGDTQYF. In DNA, the CDR3 is TGTGCCAGCAGCGTAGTAGGCCGGGGAGATACGCAGTATTTT. Full variable domain (outside the CDR3, taken from reference TRBV9 and TRBJ2-3): DSGVTQTPKHLITATGQRVTLRCSPRSGDLSVYWYQQSLDQGLQFLIQYYNGEERAKGNILERFSAQQFPDLHSELNLSSLELGDSALYFCASSVVGRGDTQYFGPGTRLTVL.

V gene TRBV30 combines with J gene TRBJ2-5; no clear D gene. Germline loops: CDR1 GTSNPN, CDR2 SVGIG (reference sequence). The germline V and J ends were trimmed by 0 bases and 3 bases, with 2 bases remaining between them. There are 11 residues in the CDR3. CDR3 amino acids: CAWSVKETQYF. The DNA of the CDR3 is TGTGCCTGGAGTGTAAAAGAGACCCAGTACTTC. Full variable domain (remainder filled in from reference TRBV30 and TRBJ2-5): SQTIHQWPATLVQPVGSPLSLECTVEGTSNPNLYWYRQAAGRGLQLLFYSVGIGQISSEVPQNLSASRPQDRQFILSSKKLLLSDSGFYLCAWSVKETQYFGPGTRLLVL.

The CDR3, as DNA: TGTGCCAGCAACAAAAAGACGCTAAATTCACCCCTCCACTTT. Protein product: CASNKKTLNSPLHF. The chain joins TRBV2 to TRBJ1-6; no definite D call. Germline V lookup: CDR1 SNHLY, CDR2 FYNNEI. Between the trimmed V and J ends, which lost 7 bases and 7 bases, there was a span of 14 bases. This CDR3 has 14 residues. The whole variable domain, remainder taken from reference TRBV2 and TRBJ1-6, is EPEVTQTPSHQVTQMGQEVILRCVPISNHLYFYWYRQILGQKVEFLVSFYNNEISEKSEIFDDQFSVERPDGSNFTLKIRSTKLEDSAMYFCASNKKTLNSPLHFGNGTRLTVT.

The chain has TRBV7-9 and TRBJ2-2; D possibly corresponds to TRBD2 (5 bases). The V end was cut by 3 bases, the J end by 6 bases, with 11 bases between. CDR3 size: 14 residues. CDR1 is SEHNR and CDR2 is FQNEAQ in the germline V gene (reference sequence). The CDR3 here is CASSLVGEPGELFF. The DNA for the CDR3 is TGTGCCAGCAGCTTGGTCGGGGAGCCCGGGGAGCTGTTTTTT.

The chain couples TRBV5-1 to TRBJ2-3; tentatively, D is TRBD1 (5 bases). Germline loops: CDR1 SGHRS, CDR2 YFSETQ. V shed 7 bases and J shed 0 bases, with 9 bases lying between them. This CDR3 is built from 13 residues. CDR3 sequence: CASGQPSTDTQYF. The CDR3 DNA follows: TGCGCCAGCGGACAACCTAGCACAGATACGCAGTATTTT.

This rearrangement joins TRBV25-1 to TRBJ1-2, with 10 bases aligning to TRBD1. The CDR3 consists of 15 residues. Germline-derived CDR1 and CDR2 are MGHDK and SYGVNS. The junction had 11 bases not matched to a gene; V was cut back by 4 bases and J by 9 bases. CDR3 in DNA: TGTGCCAGCAGTGTGTTTCGACAGGGGGCTAGGAGCTACACCTTC. Amino acid sequence: CASSVFRQGARSYTF.

V usage is TRBV1 and J usage is TRBJ2-3. TRBV1 corresponds to a pseudogene. The CDR3 has 18 residues. CDR3 protein: CTSSQAPSRAASTDTQYF. DNA of the CDR3: TGCACCAGCAGCCAAGCTCCGAGCCGGGCGGCTAGCACAGATACGCAGTATTTT.

The rearrangement uses TRBV6-5 and TRBJ2-5, with a tentative D call TRBD1 (6 bases). CDR3 length: 14 amino acids. V lost 2 bases and J lost 2, with 9 bases in between. Looked up from germline, CDR1 is MNHEY and CDR2 is SVGAGI. The CDR3 sequence is CASSYGTSQETQYF. The CDR3 DNA is TGTGCCAGCAGTTACGGGACATCTCAAGAGACCCAGTACTTC.

The CDR3: CSVEDGRGGNTEAFF. The CDR3 DNA is TGCAGCGTTGAAGATGGGAGGGGAGGGAACACTGAAGCTTTCTTT. V is TRBV29-1 and J is TRBJ1-1, with a possible D match to TRBD1 (5 bases). Germline lookup yields CDR1 SQVTM and CDR2 ANQGSEA. CDR3 size: 15 residues. V lost 0 bases and J 1 base, leaving 12 bases between the germline ends.

The chain carries TRBV19 and TRBJ2-1, with 12 bases that match TRBD2. The CDR3 covers 16 residues. The V and J ends lost 3 bases and 9 bases, in that order; junction bases with no gene match: 9. Germline V gene lookup returns CDR1 LNHDA and CDR2 SQIVND (reference sequence). CDR3 amino acids: CASSIDRTSGIGEQFF. CDR3 bases: TGTGCCAGTAGTATTGATAGGACTAGCGGGATCGGTGAGCAGTTCTTC.

V usage is TRBV19 and J usage is TRBJ1-1, with 8 nucleotides matching TRBD1. V was pared by 3 bases and J by 1 base, with 4 bases of the junction left unmatched. The germline gives CDR1 LNHDA, CDR2 SQIVND (reference sequence). This CDR3 region has 15 residues. CDR3 sequence (DNA): TGTGCCAGTAGTATCTTCGGGACAGGGAACACTGAAGCTTTCTTT. Protein sequence: CASSIFGTGNTEAFF.

The CDR3 DNA reads as TGCAGCGTTCAGGGGGCGGTGAACTCTGGAAACACCATATATTTT. It codes for CSVQGAVNSGNTIYF. The V gene is TRBV29-1, the J gene TRBJ1-3; 8 bases are shared with TRBD1. The junction had 6 bases not matched to a gene; V was cut back by 5 bases and J by 0 bases. Germline loops: CDR1 SQVTM, CDR2 ANQGSEA. CDR3 length: 15 residues.

This chain joins TRBV5-1 and TRBJ1-1; D is possibly TRBD1 (5 bases). CDR1 and CDR2 from the germline V gene are SGHRS and YFSETQ. The CDR3 is 15 amino acids. The germline V and J ends were trimmed by 2 bases and 1 base, with 12 bases remaining between them. For the CDR3, the DNA is TGCGCCAGCAGCTTTCGGGGCGAATCGAACACTGAAGCTTTCTTT. Translation: CASSFRGESNTEAFF.

The chain employs TRBV5-4 and TRBJ2-3, with 8 bases identical to TRBD1. Germline V gene sequence: CDR1 SGHNT, CDR2 YYREEE (reference sequence). Germline trimming cut 4 bases from V and 2 bases from J; bases unmatched to any gene: 6. The CDR3 runs to 15 residues. As DNA, the CDR3 is TGTGCCAGCAGCCGAGGACAGGGACCCACAGATACGCAGTATTTT. Translation gives CASSRGQGPTDTQYF.

The chain employs TRBV6-5 and TRBJ1-2; TRBD1 might be the D (6 bases). The germline V and J ends were trimmed by 6 bases and 8 bases, with 22 bases remaining between them. The germline gives CDR1 MNHEY, CDR2 SVGAGI. This CDR3 spans 15 amino acids. CDR3 protein: CASRRLMGGAEGYTF. The CDR3 DNA reads as TGTGCCAGCAGACGCCTGATGGGGGGCGCCGAGGGCTACACCTTC.

The genes are TRBV9 and TRBJ1-2; 8 bases map to TRBD1. CDR3 length: 13 amino acids. V shed 3 bases and J 4 bases; nucleotides not matched to a gene: 2. Looked up from germline, CDR1 is SGDLS and CDR2 is YYNGEE. The CDR3 DNA is TGTGCCAGCAGCGCGGGACAGGTCTATGGCTACACCTTC. It specifies CASSAGQVYGYTF.